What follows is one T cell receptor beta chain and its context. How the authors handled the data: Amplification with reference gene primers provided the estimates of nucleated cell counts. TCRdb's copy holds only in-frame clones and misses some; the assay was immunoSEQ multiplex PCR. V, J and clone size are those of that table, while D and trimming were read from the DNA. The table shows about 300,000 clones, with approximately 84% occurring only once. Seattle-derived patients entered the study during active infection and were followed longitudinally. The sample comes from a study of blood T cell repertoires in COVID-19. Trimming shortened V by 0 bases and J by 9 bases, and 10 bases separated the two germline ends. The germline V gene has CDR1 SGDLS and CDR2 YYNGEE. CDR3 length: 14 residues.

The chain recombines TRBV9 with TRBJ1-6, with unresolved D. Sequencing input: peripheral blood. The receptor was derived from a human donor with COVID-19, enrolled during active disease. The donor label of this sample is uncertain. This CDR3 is CASSVGPVGSPLHF. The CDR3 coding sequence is TGTGCCAGCAGCGTAGGGCCCGTTGGTTCACCCCTCCACTTT.